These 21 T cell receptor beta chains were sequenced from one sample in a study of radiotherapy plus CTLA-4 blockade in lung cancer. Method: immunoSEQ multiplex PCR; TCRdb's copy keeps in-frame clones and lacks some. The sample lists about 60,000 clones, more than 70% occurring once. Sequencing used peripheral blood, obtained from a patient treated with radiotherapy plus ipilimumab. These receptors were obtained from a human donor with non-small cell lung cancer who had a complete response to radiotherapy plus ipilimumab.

The CDR3 loop is CASSPMVGAYGYTF. The CDR3, as DNA: TGTGCCAGCTCACCGATGGTGGGAGCCTATGGCTACACCTTC. The V gene is TRBV18, the J gene TRBJ1-2; D remains unclear. The germline gives CDR1 KGHSH, CDR2 LQKENI. The length of the CDR3 is 14 residues. V lost 3 bases to trimming and J lost 4 bases, with 12 bases between them.

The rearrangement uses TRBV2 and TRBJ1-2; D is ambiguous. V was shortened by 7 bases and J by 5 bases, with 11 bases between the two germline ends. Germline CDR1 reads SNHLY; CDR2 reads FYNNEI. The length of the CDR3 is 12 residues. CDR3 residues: CASIGGLYGYTF. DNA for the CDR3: TGTGCCAGCATTGGCGGCCTTTATGGCTACACCTTC.

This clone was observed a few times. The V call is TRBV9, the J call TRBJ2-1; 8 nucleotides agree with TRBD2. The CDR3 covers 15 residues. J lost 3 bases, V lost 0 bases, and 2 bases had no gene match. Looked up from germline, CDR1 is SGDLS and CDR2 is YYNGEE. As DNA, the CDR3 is TGTGCCAGCAGCGTAGGGGCGGGAGGCTACAATGAGCAGTTCTTC. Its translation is CASSVGAGGYNEQFF.

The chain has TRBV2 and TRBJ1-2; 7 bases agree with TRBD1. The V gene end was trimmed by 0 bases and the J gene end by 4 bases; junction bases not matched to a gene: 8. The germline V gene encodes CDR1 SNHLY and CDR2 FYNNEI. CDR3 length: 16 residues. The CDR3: CASSEAPRAGGYGYTF. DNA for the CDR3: TGTGCCAGCAGTGAAGCGCCCCGGGCAGGGGGCTATGGCTACACCTTC.

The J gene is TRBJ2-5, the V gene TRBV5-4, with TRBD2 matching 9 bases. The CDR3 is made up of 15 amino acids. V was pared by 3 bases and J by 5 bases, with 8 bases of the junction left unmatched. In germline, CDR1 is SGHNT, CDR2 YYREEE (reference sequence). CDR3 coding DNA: TGTGCCAGCAGCTCGAGTAGCGGGAGTAGGGAGACCCAGTACTTC. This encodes CASSSSSGSRETQYF.

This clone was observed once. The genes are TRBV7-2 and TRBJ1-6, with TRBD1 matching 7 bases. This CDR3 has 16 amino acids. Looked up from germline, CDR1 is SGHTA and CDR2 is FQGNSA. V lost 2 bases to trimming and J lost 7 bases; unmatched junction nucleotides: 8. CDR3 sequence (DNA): TGTGCCAGCAGCTTAAGATTTACAGGGGTAAATTCACCCCTCCACTTT. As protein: CASSLRFTGVNSPLHF.

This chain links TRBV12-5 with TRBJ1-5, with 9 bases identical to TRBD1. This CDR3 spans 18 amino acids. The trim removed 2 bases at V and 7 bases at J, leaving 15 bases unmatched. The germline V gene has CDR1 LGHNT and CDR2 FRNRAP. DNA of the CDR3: TGTGCTAGTGGTTTGTACTTCGGGACAGGGAGCTTGGGGCAGCCCCAGCATTTT. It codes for CASGLYFGTGSLGQPQHF.

The CDR3 loop is CASSEYKSSYEQYF. The CDR3 coding sequence is TGTGCCAGCAGTGAATACAAGAGCTCCTACGAGCAGTACTTC. V gene TRBV25-1 combines with J gene TRBJ2-7; D is uncertain. V lost 0 bases, J lost 0 bases, and 6 bases lay in between. There are 14 residues in the CDR3. Germline assignment: CDR1 MGHDK and CDR2 SYGVNS.

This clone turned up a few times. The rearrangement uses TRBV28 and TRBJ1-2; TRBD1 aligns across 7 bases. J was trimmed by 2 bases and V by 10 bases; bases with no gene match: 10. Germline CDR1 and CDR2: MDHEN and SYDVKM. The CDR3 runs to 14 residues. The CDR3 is CATKKGTANYGYTF. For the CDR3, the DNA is TGTGCCACAAAGAAAGGGACAGCGAACTATGGCTACACCTTC.

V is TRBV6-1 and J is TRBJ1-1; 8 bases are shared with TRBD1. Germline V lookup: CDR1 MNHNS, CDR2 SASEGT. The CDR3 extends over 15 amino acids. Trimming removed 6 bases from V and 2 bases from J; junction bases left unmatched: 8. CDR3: CASRNGQGANTEAFF. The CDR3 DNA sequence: TGTGCCAGCAGAAACGGACAGGGAGCAAACACTGAAGCTTTCTTT.

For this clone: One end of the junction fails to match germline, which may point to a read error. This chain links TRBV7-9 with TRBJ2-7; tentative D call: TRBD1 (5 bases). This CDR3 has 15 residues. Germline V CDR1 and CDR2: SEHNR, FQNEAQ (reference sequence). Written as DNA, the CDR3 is TGTGCCAGCAGCTTAGTAACAGGCGCCTCCTCCGAGCAGTACTTC. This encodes CASSLVTGASSEQYF.

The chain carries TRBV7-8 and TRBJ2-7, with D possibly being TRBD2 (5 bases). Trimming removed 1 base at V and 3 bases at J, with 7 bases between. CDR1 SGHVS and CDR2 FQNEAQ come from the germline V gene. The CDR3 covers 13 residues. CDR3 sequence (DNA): TGTGCCAGCAGCTTAGACGGGAACTACGAGCAGTACTTC. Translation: CASSLDGNYEQYF.

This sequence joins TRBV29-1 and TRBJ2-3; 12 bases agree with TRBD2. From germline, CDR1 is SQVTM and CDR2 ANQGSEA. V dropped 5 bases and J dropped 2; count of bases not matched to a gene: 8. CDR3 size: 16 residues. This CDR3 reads CSVWASGGAYTDTQYF. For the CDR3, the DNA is TGCAGCGTTTGGGCTAGCGGGGGGGCGTACACAGATACGCAGTATTTT.

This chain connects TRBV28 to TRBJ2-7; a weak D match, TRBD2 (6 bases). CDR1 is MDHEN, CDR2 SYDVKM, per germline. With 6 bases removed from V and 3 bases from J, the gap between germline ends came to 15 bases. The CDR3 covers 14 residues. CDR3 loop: CASRPTGLDYEQYF. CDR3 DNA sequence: TGTGCCAGCAGACCCACGGGACTGGACTACGAGCAGTACTTC. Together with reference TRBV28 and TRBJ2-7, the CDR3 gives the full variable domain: DVKVTQSSRYLVKRTGEKVFLECVQDMDHENMFWYRQDPGLGLRLIYFSYDVKMKEKGDIPEGYSVSREKKERFSLILESASTNQTSMYLCASRPTGLDYEQYFGPGTRLTVT.

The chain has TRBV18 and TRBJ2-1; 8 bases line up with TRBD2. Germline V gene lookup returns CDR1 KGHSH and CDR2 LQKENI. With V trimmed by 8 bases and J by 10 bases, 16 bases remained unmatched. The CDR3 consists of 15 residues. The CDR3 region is CASQAAGGTHLEQFF. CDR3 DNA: TGTGCCAGCCAAGCGGCGGGGGGCACCCACCTCGAGCAGTTCTTC.

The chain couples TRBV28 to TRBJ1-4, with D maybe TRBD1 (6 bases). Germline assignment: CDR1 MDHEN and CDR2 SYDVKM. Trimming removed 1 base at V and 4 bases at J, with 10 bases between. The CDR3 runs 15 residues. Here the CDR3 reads CASSLYRAGNEKLFF. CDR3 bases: TGTGCCAGCAGTTTATACAGGGCTGGTAATGAAAAACTGTTTTTT.

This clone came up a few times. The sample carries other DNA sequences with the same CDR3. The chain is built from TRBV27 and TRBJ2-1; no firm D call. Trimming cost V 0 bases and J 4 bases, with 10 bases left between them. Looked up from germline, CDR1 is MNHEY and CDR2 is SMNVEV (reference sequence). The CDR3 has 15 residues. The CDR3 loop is CASSLSRHSYNEQFF. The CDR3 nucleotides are TGTGCCAGCAGTTTATCCCGACATTCATACAATGAGCAGTTCTTC.

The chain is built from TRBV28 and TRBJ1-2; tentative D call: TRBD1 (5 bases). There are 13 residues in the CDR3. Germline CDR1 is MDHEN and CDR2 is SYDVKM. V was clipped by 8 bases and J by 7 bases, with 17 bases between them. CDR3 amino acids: CASDVPGGGGYTF. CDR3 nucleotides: TGTGCCAGCGATGTTCCGGGGGGTGGTGGCTACACCTTC.

CDR3 amino acids: CASRKGAGNQPQHF. Written as DNA, the CDR3 is TGTGCCAGTCGTAAAGGGGCAGGGAATCAGCCCCAGCATTTT. V gene TRBV2 combines with J gene TRBJ1-5; the D gene is possibly TRBD1 (5 bases). Trimming took 9 bases from V and 4 from J, leaving 16 bases between them. This CDR3 region has 14 residues. The V gene's germline CDR1 is SNHLY and CDR2 FYNNEI. Full variable domain (outside the CDR3, taken from reference TRBV2 and TRBJ1-5): EPEVTQTPSHQVTQMGQEVILRCVPISNHLYFYWYRQILGQKVEFLVSFYNNEISEKSEIFDDQFSVERPDGSNFTLKIRSTKLEDSAMYFCASRKGAGNQPQHFGDGTRLSIL.

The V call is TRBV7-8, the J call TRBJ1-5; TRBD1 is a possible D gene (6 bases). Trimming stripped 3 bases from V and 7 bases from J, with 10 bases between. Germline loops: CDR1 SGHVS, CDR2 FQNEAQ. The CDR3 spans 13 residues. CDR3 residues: CASSFAGAQPQHF. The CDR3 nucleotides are TGTGCCAGCAGCTTTGCGGGGGCCCAGCCCCAGCATTTT.

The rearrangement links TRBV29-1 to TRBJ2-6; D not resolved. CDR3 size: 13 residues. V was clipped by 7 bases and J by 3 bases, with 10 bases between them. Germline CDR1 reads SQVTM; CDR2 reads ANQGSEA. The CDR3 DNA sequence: TGCAGCGCCCGCTACAGTGGGGCCAACGTCCTGACTTTC. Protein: CSARYSGANVLTF.